This record covers a single T cell receptor beta chain. No antigen is known for it. No patient escaped relapse after autologous stem cell transplantation, and brentuximab vedotin exposure varied. The data stem from a study of PD-1 blockade in classical Hodgkin lymphoma. With 0 bases removed from V and 4 bases from J, the gap between germline ends came to 11 bases. From germline, CDR1 is SGHTS and CDR2 YDEGEE. The CDR3 extends over 15 amino acids. Points from the study as a whole: For complete responders, baseline diversity was comparable to that of newly diagnosed patients.

Sequenced by immunoSEQ multiplex PCR; TCRdb stores in-frame clones only, minus some. The sample shows tens of thousands of clones, 75% to 90% of them seen only once. Sequences were derived from peripheral blood mononuclear cells (PBMCs), sampled at baseline. The origin of this receptor is a human donor with classical Hodgkin lymphoma. The rearrangement links TRBV5-8 to TRBJ1-5, with D possibly being TRBD1 (6 bases). For the CDR3, the DNA is TGTGCCAGCAGCTTGGATCTTGGACAGAATCAGCCCCAGCATTTT. Amino acid sequence: CASSLDLGQNQPQHF.